The clone carrying this TCR beta chain came up many times. The sample comes from a study of identical twins. The V end lost 6 bases, the J end lost 0 bases, and 24 bases lay between the germline ends. The germline V gene has CDR1 MDHEN and CDR2 SYDVKM. The CDR3 runs 18 residues. Using its own MiXCR run on the 5' RACE reads, TCRdb lists one record per CDR3 protein. The table has some 240,000 distinct CDR3 sequences, over 9.5% seen once. The V and J genes are TRBV28 and TRBJ2-7, with a tentative D call TRBD2 (6 bases). The clonotype was recovered from a man aged 45-65 years in good health. Material: memory T cells sorted from blood. The CDR3 nucleotides are TGTGCCAGCAGATCCAGTAGACCTCGGGACTCCTACTCCTACGAGCAGTACTTC. This encodes CASRSSRPRDSYSYEQYF.